Below, 3 T cell receptor beta chains from the same sample are listed, as sequenced in a study of cytomegalovirus exposure and HLA in healthy donors. Both 60 Vbeta primers and 13 Jbeta primers went into the PCR. The method was immunoSEQ multiplex PCR; TCRdb's version includes in-frame clones alone and lacks a portion of them. This sample has around 98,000 clones, with roughly two thirds found just once. Source material: PBMCs. Receptor source: a female donor in good health and CMV-seronegative.

The rearrangement links TRBV30 to TRBJ2-7; D is unresolved. The CDR3 totals 11 residues. The germline V gene encodes CDR1 GTSNPN and CDR2 SVGIG (reference sequence). V was cut by 2 bases and J by 5 bases, with 7 bases left in between. The CDR3 here is CAWSIFHEQYF. The CDR3 DNA sequence: TGTGCCTGGAGTATATTCCACGAGCAGTACTTC.

The chain is built from TRBV7-9 and TRBJ2-5; D not resolved. Trimming pared 6 bases from V and 2 bases from J, leaving 16 bases between. Germline values: CDR1 SEHNR, CDR2 FQNEAQ (reference sequence). The CDR3 sequence is 15 residues long. CDR3 region: CASSYGSVGQETQYF. DNA of the CDR3: TGTGCCAGCAGTTACGGCTCCGTCGGGCAAGAGACCCAGTACTTC.

This sequence joins TRBV19 and TRBJ1-2; unclear D gene. The CDR3 has 13 residues. Trimming cost V 3 bases and J 3 bases, with 8 bases left between them. Germline-derived CDR1 and CDR2 are LNHDA and SQIVND (reference sequence). For the CDR3, the DNA is TGTGCCAGTAGTATGGGTCAGGACTATGGCTACACCTTC. It yields the protein CASSMGQDYGYTF.